This passage covers 23 T cell receptor beta chains from one sample sequenced in a study of regulatory T cells in long-lasting Graves disease. The time point denotes: newly diagnosed GD, antithyroid drugs for less than 3 months. Preparation of the TCR library used RNA extracted from PBMCs. The TCR beta library used iRepertoire HTBI primers with Arm-PCR amplification of CDR3. MiXCR, run by TCRdb on the multiplex PCR reads, gives a single entry per CDR3 protein. The sample shows about 620,000 distinct CDR3 sequences, roughly 15% of them seen only once. This sample also belongs to another study, concerning T cells in Graves' hyperthyroidism and ophthalmopathy.

Sequenced material: peripheral blood mononuclear cells (PBMCs), taken at new diagnosis, from a patient treated with antithyroid drugs. These receptor sequences come from a woman in her 30s with Graves disease.

This clonotype showed up just a few times. V is TRBV7-8 and J is TRBJ2-1; D is ambiguous. V lost 7 bases to trimming and J lost 8 bases, with 12 bases between them. The germline gives CDR1 SGHVS, CDR2 FQNEAQ. The CDR3 length is 12 residues. The DNA of the CDR3 is TGTGCCAGCACCCCGTCCCTCCATGAGCAGTTCTTC. Protein product: CASTPSLHEQFF.

At least ten counts were recorded for this clonotype. The V gene is TRBV12-3 or TRBV12-4, the J gene TRBJ1-1; 7 bases are a match to TRBD1. The trim removed 4 bases at V and 0 bases at J, leaving 5 bases unmatched. This CDR3 is built from 15 residues. CDR3 region: CASSYAGGMNTEAFF. CDR3 sequence (DNA): TGTGCCAGCAGTTATGCAGGGGGGATGAACACTGAAGCTTTCTTT.

This clonotype was detected a few times. This chain joins TRBV12-3 or TRBV12-4 and TRBJ2-1, with D maybe TRBD2 (5 bases). The CDR3 has 14 residues. With 4 bases removed from V and 8 bases from J, the gap between germline ends came to 15 bases. CDR3 region: CASSYGPEDDEQFF. For the CDR3, the DNA is TGTGCCAGCAGTTACGGACCGGAGGACGATGAGCAGTTCTTC.

The chain employs TRBV10-3 and TRBJ2-4; D unclear. Looked up from germline, CDR1 is ENHRY and CDR2 is SYGVKD. The germline V and J ends were trimmed by 6 bases and 9 bases, with 9 bases remaining between them. This CDR3 has 11 amino acids. CDR3 residues: CAISPGGIQYF. CDR3 nucleotides: TGTGCCATCAGCCCGGGCGGCATTCAGTACTTC.

This clonotype showed up many times. The V and J genes are TRBV29-1 and TRBJ1-1; 7 nucleotides agree with TRBD1. From germline, CDR1 is SQVTM and CDR2 ANQGSEA. The CDR3 sequence is 12 residues long. The V segment lost 5 bases and the J segment 5 bases; nucleotides outside the gene matches: 5. In DNA form, the CDR3 reads TGCAGCGTTTTAGGGGGCATGACTGAAGCTTTCTTT. This encodes CSVLGGMTEAFF.

The J gene is TRBJ2-7, the V gene TRBV30, with D hard to call. This CDR3 is 19 amino acids long. Germline V CDR1 and CDR2: GTSNPN, SVGIG (reference sequence). The ends were cut back, 8 bases at V and 0 bases at J, with 32 bases in the middle. CDR3 sequence: CAGKPTGVGLNGISYEQYF. The CDR3 DNA reads as TGTGCCGGGAAACCCACCGGCGTAGGGTTGAACGGTATCTCCTACGAGCAGTACTTC.

The chain has TRBV10-3 and TRBJ2-3, with TRBD2 matching over 7 bases. The V gene end was trimmed by 6 bases and the J gene end by 2 bases; junction bases not matched to a gene: 14. This CDR3 has 17 amino acids. Germline-derived CDR1 and CDR2 are ENHRY and SYGVKD. The CDR3 region has the DNA TGTGCCATCAGCCTCGGCCCTCCTAGCGGCGACACAGATACGCAGTATTTT. Translation gives CAISLGPPSGDTDTQYF.

This clonotype was observed many times. The chain employs TRBV25-1 and TRBJ1-1; D uncertain. Per the germline V gene, CDR1 is MGHDK and CDR2 is SYGVNS. CDR3 size: 14 residues. The V gene lost 2 bases and the J gene lost 0 bases, with 7 bases spanning the gap. CDR3 nucleotide sequence: TGTGCCAGCAGTGAACCAGCCATGAACACTGAAGCTTTCTTT. This translates into CASSEPAMNTEAFF.

CDR3 DNA: TGTGCCAGCAGCGATGGAGAGGGAGCCTCCGAGCAGTTCTTC. As protein: CASSDGEGASEQFF. The J gene is TRBJ2-5, the V gene TRBV13; D possibly corresponds to TRBD2 (5 bases). The J call is uncertain, as TRBJ2-1 better fits the DNA end. The CDR3 is made up of 14 amino acids. In germline, CDR1 is PRHDT, CDR2 FYEKMQ (reference sequence).

This clonotype was counted ten times or more. The chain couples TRBV20-1 to TRBJ1-1; D unresolved. The V end was cut by 3 bases, the J end by 0 bases, with 11 bases between. The CDR3 consists of 14 residues. Germline assignment: CDR1 DFQATT and CDR2 SNEGSKA (reference sequence). The CDR3 nucleotides read TGCAGTGCTAGTGCCGGACCCATGAACACTGAAGCTTTCTTT. Protein product: CSASAGPMNTEAFF.

This clonotype occurred a few times. V is TRBV6-1 and J is TRBJ1-2; D is unclear. Germline V gene lookup returns CDR1 MNHNS and CDR2 SASEGT. The CDR3 length is 13 residues. Trimming removed 6 bases at V and 4 bases at J, with 12 bases between. CDR3 region: CASRVHGTYGYTF. The CDR3 bases are TGTGCCAGCAGGGTACATGGAACCTATGGCTACACCTTC.

This clonotype was detected a few times. The chain recombines TRBV7-2 with TRBJ2-3; D not certain. CDR3 size: 14 residues. V lost 3 bases to trimming and J lost 2 bases, with 9 bases between them. Germline CDR1 and CDR2: SGHTA and FQGNSA. The CDR3, as DNA: TGTGCCAGCAGCTTGACTCGCCACACAGATACGCAGTATTTT. This gives the protein CASSLTRHTDTQYF.

V is TRBV19 and J is TRBJ2-1; 9 positions match TRBD1. V was pared by 9 bases and J by 5 bases, with 8 bases of the junction left unmatched. The CDR3 has 14 residues. Germline assignment: CDR1 LNHDA and CDR2 SQIVND (reference sequence). DNA for the CDR3: TGTGCCAGCAGAAACAGGGGGCGGGACAATGAGCAGTTCTTC. Its protein is CASRNRGRDNEQFF.

The J gene is TRBJ2-7, the V gene TRBV3-1; D is tentatively TRBD1 or TRBD2 (6 bases each). In germline, CDR1 is LGHDT, CDR2 YNNKEL (reference sequence). The CDR3 is made up of 15 amino acids. V was pared by 7 bases and J by 3 bases, with 19 bases between. DNA of the CDR3: TGTGCCAGCAAGGGGGGACCTACAGAGGACTACGAGCAGTACTTC. Its translation is CASKGGPTEDYEQYF.

This clonotype was seen a few times. The rearrangement links TRBV10-3 to TRBJ1-2, with D unclear. Between the trimmed V and J ends, which lost 4 bases and 0 bases, there was a span of 12 bases. Germline loops: CDR1 ENHRY, CDR2 SYGVKD. The CDR3 has 15 residues. The CDR3 spells CAISGPRMPNYGYTF. CDR3 coding DNA: TGTGCCATCAGTGGACCCCGGATGCCTAACTATGGCTACACCTTC.

This clonotype was counted at least ten times. The V call is TRBV7-2, the J call TRBJ2-7; D uncertain. V was cut by 3 bases and J by 0 bases, with 18 bases left in between. The germline CDR1 and CDR2 sequences are SGHTA and FQGNSA. The CDR3 sequence is 17 residues long. This CDR3 reads CASSFRDTFTSSYEQYF. CDR3 coding DNA: TGTGCCAGCAGCTTCAGAGACACGTTCACAAGCTCCTACGAGCAGTACTTC.

This clonotype showed up many times. The chain recombines TRBV5-1 with TRBJ1-2, with D unresolved. The V and J ends lost 4 bases and 4 bases respectively, with 11 bases between them. CDR3 length equals 13 residues. Germline V CDR1 and CDR2: SGHRS, YFSETQ. This CDR3 is CASSLGSGYGYTF. As DNA, the CDR3 is TGCGCCAGCAGCCTCGGTTCGGGCTATGGCTACACCTTC.

The rearrangement links TRBV2 to TRBJ2-7; the D is unclear. Germline-derived CDR1 and CDR2 are SNHLY and FYNNEI. V was shortened by 5 bases and J by 0 bases, with 11 bases between the two germline ends. This CDR3 region has 14 residues. This CDR3 reads CASSKTESSYEQYF. The CDR3, as DNA: TGTGCCAGCAGTAAGACGGAGAGCTCCTACGAGCAGTACTTC.

This clonotype was picked up many times. The chain employs TRBV28 and TRBJ2-7; 13 positions match TRBD2. The CDR3 runs 14 residues. V lost 8 bases, J lost 4 bases, and 5 bases stayed unmatched. In germline, CDR1 is MDHEN, CDR2 SYDVKM. The CDR3 coding sequence is TGTGCCAGCCGAGGACTAGCGGGAGATTACGAGCAGTACTTC. It yields the protein CASRGLAGDYEQYF.

In this sample, this clonotype turned up many times. The chain recombines TRBV20-1 with TRBJ2-2; no definite D call. Trimming removed 7 bases at V and 5 bases at J, with 14 bases between. Germline CDR1 reads DFQATT; CDR2 reads SNEGSKA (reference sequence). CDR3 length: 13 amino acids. This CDR3 is CSVLSGDTGELFF. The CDR3 DNA reads TGCAGTGTTTTGTCTGGGGATACCGGGGAGCTGTTTTTT.

Many counts were recorded for this clonotype. V and J are TRBV27 and TRBJ1-1; 7 bases map to TRBD1. Per germline, CDR1 MNHEY and CDR2 SMNVEV (reference sequence). Trimming cost V 4 bases and J 6 bases; bases outside gene matches: 8. There are 14 residues in the CDR3. The CDR3 nucleotides are TGTGCCAGCAGTTACCGGGACAGCGCGGCTGAAGCTTTCTTT. Its translation is CASSYRDSAAEAFF.

V and J are TRBV9 and TRBJ2-1, with D possibly TRBD2 on 6 matching bases. Germline values: CDR1 SGDLS, CDR2 YYNGEE. The V gene lost 0 bases and the J gene lost 1 base, with 11 bases spanning the gap. The CDR3 has 16 amino acids. The CDR3, as DNA: TGTGCCAGCAGCGTAGCGGGAGAGTTATCCTACAATGAGCAGTTCTTC. Translated, it gives CASSVAGELSYNEQFF.

This clonotype was seen a few times. The chain links TRBV3-1 to TRBJ2-5, with D hard to call. Deletions cut 4 bases from V and 7 bases from J, with 10 bases between. CDR1 and CDR2 (germline): LGHDT, YNNKEL (reference sequence). The CDR3 totals 12 residues. Written as DNA, the CDR3 is TGTGCCAGCAGCCCCAGGATGGGGACCCAGTACTTC. This encodes CASSPRMGTQYF.